This passage covers 16 T cell receptor beta chains from one sample sequenced in a study of neoadjuvant anti-PD-1 for oral cavity cancer. The data were produced by immunoSEQ multiplex PCR, yet TCRdb's version contains in-frame clones alone and is incomplete. The sample gives tens of thousands of clones, about 83% of which show up once; approximately 3.6% is in the top ten. The sequencing here drew on PBMCs, taken before nivolumab (anti-PD-1) treatment. All receptors derive from a person aged 40 to 85 with oral cavity squamous cell carcinoma.

This chain uses TRBV7-8 with TRBJ2-3; D is uncertain. The V gene lost 5 bases and the J gene lost 8 bases, with 11 bases spanning the gap. This CDR3 contains 12 residues. CDR1 SGHVS and CDR2 FQNEAQ come from the germline V gene. CDR3 DNA sequence: TGTGCCAGCAGCCCAATCGGCTTTACGCAGTATTTT. Translated, it gives CASSPIGFTQYF.

The chain links TRBV19 to TRBJ1-1; D remains unclear. Germline lookup yields CDR1 LNHDA and CDR2 SQIVND (reference sequence). Trimming stripped 7 bases from V and 0 bases from J, with 27 bases between. CDR3 length: 19 residues. Here the CDR3 DNA reads TGTGCCAGTACAGTAGCCCGATTGAGAGGCATTCCCATGAACACTGAAGCTTTCTTT. It specifies CASTVARLRGIPMNTEAFF.

The V call is TRBV29-1, the J call TRBJ1-4; weak D call: TRBD1 (5 bases). The CDR3 sequence is 13 residues long. The V gene's germline CDR1 is SQVTM and CDR2 ANQGSEA. Trimming left V 6 bases short and J 7 bases short, with 15 bases between. The CDR3 nucleotides are TGCAGCGTCATGGGGTTTGGGGGTGAAAAACTGTTTTTT. It yields the protein CSVMGFGGEKLFF.

Only a few counts were recorded for this clone. This chain joins TRBV4-2 and TRBJ2-7, with a possible D match to TRBD2 (5 bases). The CDR3 sequence is 14 residues long. Germline V gene lookup returns CDR1 LGHNA and CDR2 YNFKEQ. The V and J ends lost 5 bases and 6 bases respectively, with 17 bases between them. CDR3 protein: CASSLALHEGEQYF. CDR3 DNA: TGTGCCAGCAGCTTAGCCCTCCATGAGGGCGAGCAGTACTTC.

This rearrangement joins TRBV5-1 to TRBJ2-1; 10 positions agree with TRBD2. This CDR3 region has 14 residues. The V segment lost 2 bases and the J segment 8 bases; nucleotides outside the gene matches: 4. Looked up from germline, CDR1 is SGHRS and CDR2 is YFSETQ. The CDR3 nucleotides are TGCGCCAGCAGCTTCGGACTAGCGGCGGATGAGCAGTTCTTC. It specifies CASSFGLAADEQFF.

A few counts support this clone. J is TRBJ1-5 and V is TRBV6-1, with 11 bases matching TRBD1. CDR3 length: 17 amino acids. After removal of 4 bases from V and 2 bases from J, the junction contained 7 bases not matched to a gene. Per the germline V gene, CDR1 is MNHNS and CDR2 is SASEGT. This chain's CDR3 is CASSGGQGGWGNQPQHF. CDR3 nucleotides: TGTGCCAGCAGTGGGGGACAGGGGGGTTGGGGCAATCAGCCCCAGCATTTT.

The CDR3: CASSRNQGDQETQYF. CDR3 bases: TGTGCCAGCTCCAGAAATCAGGGGGACCAAGAGACCCAGTACTTC. The V call is TRBV18, the J call TRBJ2-5; 7 nucleotides align to TRBD1. From germline, CDR1 is KGHSH and CDR2 LQKENI. This CDR3 has 15 amino acids. J lost 0 bases, V lost 6 bases, and 7 bases had no gene match. Drawing the rest from reference TRBV18 and TRBJ2-5, the complete variable domain is NAGVMQNPRHLVRRRGQEARLRCSPMKGHSHVYWYRQLPEEGLKFMVYLQKENIIDESGMPKERFSAEFPKEGPSILRIQQVVRGDSAAYFCASSRNQGDQETQYFGPGTRLLVL.

The chain links TRBV19 to TRBJ2-3; unclear D gene. Deletions cut 6 bases from V and 3 bases from J, with 10 bases between. The CDR3 has 13 amino acids. Germline V gene sequence: CDR1 LNHDA, CDR2 SQIVND (reference sequence). The CDR3 nucleotides read TGTGCCAGTAGCGCGTTTCTGACAGATACGCAGTATTTT. It is translated as CASSAFLTDTQYF.

This clone was detected only once. This rearrangement joins TRBV2 to TRBJ2-7, with a weak D call TRBD2 (6 bases). The CDR3 loop spans 14 amino acids. The germline CDR1 and CDR2 sequences are SNHLY and FYNNEI. V lost 4 bases, J lost 5 bases, and 15 bases lay in between. The CDR3 here is CASSVTSSVNEQYF. CDR3 nucleotides: TGTGCCAGCAGTGTTACTAGCTCCGTTAACGAGCAGTACTTC.

This sequence joins TRBV19 and TRBJ2-3; D ambiguous. Germline V CDR1 and CDR2: LNHDA, SQIVND (reference sequence). Trimming took 5 bases from V and 0 from J, leaving 12 bases between them. The CDR3 consists of 15 residues. The CDR3 is CASSPEVLSTDTQYF. CDR3 nucleotides: TGTGCCAGTAGTCCCGAGGTTCTGAGCACAGATACGCAGTATTTT.

A few counts support this clone. This chain links TRBV6-5 with TRBJ1-1; TRBD1 matches 7 bases. The ends lost 5 bases at V and 2 bases at J; junction bases unmatched: 8. This CDR3 has 15 amino acids. Germline CDR1 reads MNHEY; CDR2 reads SVGAGI. The CDR3 loop is CASSRSSGGNTEAFF. DNA for the CDR3: TGTGCCAGCAGTCGATCCTCAGGGGGTAACACTGAAGCTTTCTTT.

The rearrangement links TRBV7-6 to TRBJ1-4, with TRBD1 as a possible D gene (5 bases). This CDR3 spans 15 amino acids. In germline, CDR1 is SGHVS, CDR2 FNYEAQ. Trimming removed 1 base from V and 3 bases from J, with 9 bases in between. CDR3 coding DNA: TGTGCCAGCAGCTTAGACGGGGCTTCTAATGAAAAACTGTTTTTT. As protein: CASSLDGASNEKLFF. The whole variable domain, remainder taken from reference TRBV7-6 and TRBJ1-4, is GAGVSQSPRYKVTKRGQDVALRCDPISGHVSLYWYRQALGQGPEFLTYFNYEAQQDKSGLPNDRFSAERPEGSISTLTIQRTEQRDSAMYRCASSLDGASNEKLFFGSGTQLSVL.

The CDR3 spells CASSIDPGTYEQYF. The DNA of the CDR3 is TGTGCCAGCAGCATTGACCCCGGGACATACGAGCAGTACTTC. The chain combines TRBV5-4 with TRBJ2-7, with D maybe TRBD1 (6 bases). V was shortened by 4 bases and J by 4 bases, with 15 bases between the two germline ends. The CDR3 consists of 14 residues. Germline CDR1 reads SGHNT; CDR2 reads YYREEE (reference sequence).

The rearrangement joins TRBV19 to TRBJ1-3; perhaps TRBD1 as D (5 bases). The germline V and J ends were trimmed by 6 bases and 0 bases, with 12 bases remaining between them. Germline V gives CDR1 LNHDA, CDR2 SQIVND (reference sequence). This CDR3 contains 15 residues. CDR3 protein: CASRRDRISGNTIYF. Here the CDR3 DNA reads TGTGCCAGTAGACGGGACCGAATCTCTGGAAACACCATATATTTT. Filled out from reference TRBV19 and TRBJ1-3, the complete variable domain reads DGGITQSPKYLFRKEGQNVTLSCEQNLNHDAMYWYRQDPGQGLRLIYYSQIVNDFQKGDIAEGYSVSREKKESFPLTVTSAQKNPTAFYLCASRRDRISGNTIYFGEGSWLTVV.

The CDR3 nucleotides read TGTGCCAGCAGCTGGACTGATCGATACAGGGGCCGGGCTAATGAAAAACTGTTTTTT. Translating gives CASSWTDRYRGRANEKLFF. This chain uses TRBV5-6 with TRBJ1-4; 7 bases are shared with TRBD1. The junction had 17 bases not matched to a gene; V was cut back by 3 bases and J by 3 bases. This CDR3 has 19 residues. Germline assignment: CDR1 SGHDT and CDR2 YYEEEE.

The chain carries TRBV15 and TRBJ2-7; D is undetermined. In germline, CDR1 is LNHNV, CDR2 YYDKDF (reference sequence). The CDR3 runs to 14 residues. With 3 bases removed from V and 4 bases from J, the gap between germline ends came to 13 bases. The CDR3 sequence: CATSRGRTEYEQYF. The CDR3 region has the DNA TGTGCCACCAGCAGGGGAAGAACCGAGTACGAGCAGTACTTC.